The 17 T cell receptor beta chains in this list originate from one sample, sequenced in a study of T cell responses to AZD1222 COVID-19 vaccine. Clones were sequenced by immunoSEQ multiplex PCR, and TCRdb holds only the in-frame ones, with some missing. This table lists 150,000 or so clones. The sample was peripheral blood. The receptor source for this set is an adult in good health.

This chain links TRBV2 with TRBJ1-2; the D is unclear. V gave up 7 bases and J gave up 4 bases, with 7 bases separating them. The germline V gene encodes CDR1 SNHLY and CDR2 FYNNEI. CDR3 size: 11 residues. The DNA for the CDR3 is TGTGCCAGCACGGATGTCTATGGCTACACCTTC. The encoded protein is CASTDVYGYTF.

This chain links TRBV27 with TRBJ1-4, with 7 bases matching TRBD1. V trimming: 2 bases; J trimming: 4 bases; junction bases outside the gene matches: 7. CDR1 and CDR2 (germline): MNHEY, SMNVEV (reference sequence). The length of the CDR3 is 16 residues. CDR3: CASSLRRGQHNEKLFF. The CDR3 DNA reads TGTGCCAGCAGTTTAAGGCGGGGACAGCATAATGAAAAACTGTTTTTT.

This chain connects TRBV19 to TRBJ1-5; 9 bases agree with TRBD1. Germline loops: CDR1 LNHDA, CDR2 SQIVND (reference sequence). V shed 4 bases and J 2 bases; nucleotides not matched to a gene: 6. The CDR3 is 16 amino acids. Here the CDR3 DNA reads TGTGCCAGTAGTACCACAGGGGGCGTCGGCAATCAGCCCCAGCATTTT. Amino acid sequence: CASSTTGGVGNQPQHF.

The chain combines TRBV5-1 with TRBJ1-6; D remains ambiguous. This CDR3 contains 15 residues. Trimming stripped 0 bases from V and 7 bases from J, with 11 bases between. Germline CDR1 is SGHRS and CDR2 is YFSETQ. The CDR3 region has the DNA TGCGCCAGCAGCTTGGCCTTGGGCGAAAATTCACCCCTCCACTTT. It codes for CASSLALGENSPLHF.

The V and J genes are TRBV5-1 and TRBJ2-1; D is unclear. Looked up from germline, CDR1 is SGHRS and CDR2 is YFSETQ. The CDR3 totals 17 residues. Trimming took off 4 bases at V and 0 bases at J, with 17 bases between the two ends. CDR3 protein: CASSHGRTPVSYNEQFF. For the CDR3, the DNA is TGCGCCAGCAGCCACGGACGGACCCCTGTCTCCTACAATGAGCAGTTCTTC.

The chain carries TRBV6-5 and TRBJ2-5, with D possibly being TRBD1 or TRBD2 (5 bases each). V gave up 5 bases and J gave up 5 bases, with 9 bases separating them. This CDR3 is built from 12 residues. Germline-derived CDR1 and CDR2 are MNHEY and SVGAGI. CDR3 DNA: TGTGCCAGCAGTCAGGGACGGGAGACCCAGTACTTC. Its protein is CASSQGRETQYF.

The V gene is TRBV5-1, the J gene TRBJ2-1; TRBD2 aligns across 7 bases. Germline CDR1 reads SGHRS; CDR2 reads YFSETQ. V shed 0 bases, J shed 5 bases, and the junction held 8 bases outside the gene matches. The CDR3 is 16 amino acids. The CDR3 bases are TGCGCCAGCAGCTTGGTGCCAGCGGGACCAAACAATGAGCAGTTCTTC. The encoded protein is CASSLVPAGPNNEQFF.

V and J are TRBV6-2 or TRBV6-3 and TRBJ1-1; D gene uncertain. V lost 4 bases to trimming and J lost 3 bases, with 9 bases between them. Germline V lookup: CDR1 MNHEY, CDR2 SVGEGT. The CDR3 spans 13 residues. The CDR3 protein is CASSLARHTEAFF. CDR3 DNA sequence: TGTGCCAGCAGTTTAGCCCGACACACTGAAGCTTTCTTT.

This chain connects TRBV6-5 to TRBJ1-2; possible D gene TRBD1, 5 bases. The CDR3 extends over 13 amino acids. Between the trimmed V and J ends, which lost 10 bases and 4 bases, there was a span of 16 bases. The germline V gene encodes CDR1 MNHEY and CDR2 SVGAGI. CDR3 residues: CATGLLSGYGYTF. In DNA form, the CDR3 reads TGTGCCACGGGACTCCTCTCGGGCTATGGCTACACCTTC.

The chain employs TRBV7-2 and TRBJ1-2, with D perhaps TRBD1 (5 bases). The germline gives CDR1 SGHTA, CDR2 FQGNSA. CDR3 size: 18 residues. Trimming shortened V by 3 bases and J by 2 bases, and 22 bases separated the two germline ends. The CDR3 DNA is TGTGCCAGCAGCTTTCCCGACAGTTCCCCCGTCCCAAACTATGGCTACACCTTC. Its translation: CASSFPDSSPVPNYGYTF.

This rearrangement joins TRBV4-2 to TRBJ2-3; TRBD2 aligns across 7 bases. Per the germline V gene, CDR1 is LGHNA and CDR2 is YNFKEQ. Germline trimming cut 0 bases from V and 2 bases from J; bases unmatched to any gene: 5. The CDR3 is 16 residues long. For the CDR3, the DNA is TGTGCCAGCAGCCAAGATAAGCGGGGCGTCACAGATACGCAGTATTTT. It translates to CASSQDKRGVTDTQYF.

The chain is built from TRBV15 and TRBJ2-5; D is possibly TRBD2 (6 bases). CDR1 LNHNV and CDR2 YYDKDF come from the germline V gene (reference sequence). This CDR3 is 15 amino acids long. V shed 6 bases and J shed 5 bases, with 19 bases lying between them. This chain's CDR3 is CATRPGTHGRETQYF. In DNA, the CDR3 is TGTGCCACCAGACCAGGGACTCACGGCAGGGAGACCCAGTACTTC.

The J gene is TRBJ1-4, the V gene TRBV5-1, with D hard to call. V lost 0 bases, J lost 6 bases, and 9 bases lay in between. CDR1 SGHRS and CDR2 YFSETQ come from the germline V gene. There are 14 residues in the CDR3. The CDR3 reads CASSLAIGDEKLFF. The CDR3 nucleotides are TGCGCCAGCAGCTTGGCCATCGGAGATGAAAAACTGTTTTTT.

The V gene is TRBV7-9, the J gene TRBJ1-2, with a tentative D call TRBD1 (6 bases). CDR1 is SEHNR and CDR2 is FQNEAQ in the germline V gene (reference sequence). The CDR3 runs to 15 residues. Trimming pared 6 bases from V and 2 bases from J, leaving 16 bases between. CDR3 residues: CASSLEGGANYGYTF. The CDR3 nucleotides are TGTGCCAGCAGTCTAGAAGGGGGGGCGAACTATGGCTACACCTTC.

The chain employs TRBV5-1 and TRBJ1-2; 7 nucleotides line up with TRBD1. Germline loops: CDR1 SGHRS, CDR2 YFSETQ. This CDR3 is built from 15 residues. V lost 4 bases and J lost 5; bases outside the gene matches: 11. This CDR3 is CASSLVTGVEYGYTF. The CDR3 DNA follows: TGCGCCAGCAGCCTGGTAACAGGGGTTGAGTATGGCTACACCTTC.

The chain employs TRBV7-9 and TRBJ1-5; no reliable D call. Between the trimmed V and J ends, which lost 1 base and 4 bases, there was a span of 14 bases. Germline V gene sequence: CDR1 SEHNR, CDR2 FQNEAQ (reference sequence). The CDR3 consists of 16 residues. The CDR3 loop reads CASSLGIVMPNQPQHF. CDR3 DNA: TGTGCCAGCAGCTTAGGGATCGTAATGCCTAATCAGCCCCAGCATTTT.

J is TRBJ1-1 and V is TRBV10-1, with a possible D match to TRBD1 (6 bases). Trimming pared 7 bases from V and 0 bases from J, leaving 18 bases between. The CDR3 sequence is 16 residues long. Germline CDR1 and CDR2: WNHNN and SYGVQD (reference sequence). The CDR3 spells CASNQGPAGLNTEAFF. Here the CDR3 DNA reads TGCGCCAGCAATCAGGGGCCCGCGGGATTGAACACTGAAGCTTTCTTT.